This is a list of T cell receptor beta chains from one sample in a study of T-cell memory formation after mild COVID-19. TCRdb ran MiXCR on the 5' RACE reads and lists one entry per CDR3 protein. Of 250,000 or so distinct CDR3 sequences in the sample, 18% were seen once. The sequenced material came from PBMCs or a T cell subset sorted from them (not recorded which). Receptors were obtained from a man younger than 35 who had mild COVID-19 (a few samples of this study predate the infection). Cell type and time point are not known. The CDR3 runs from the conserved cysteine through the conserved F or W. The D gene is left open where the match is weak. Rows may omit the clone size; those that give it use once, few, many or a size class.

v_call: TRBV7-2
d_call: NA
clone_size: few
j_call: TRBJ1-6
cdr3_aa: CASSPTRDSPLHF
cdr3_nt: TGTGCCAGCAGCCCCACAAGGGATTCACCCCTCCACTTT

v_call: TRBV5-1
d_call: NA
clone_size: few
j_call: TRBJ2-1
cdr3_aa: CASSLDAELNEQFF
cdr3_nt: TGCGCCAGCAGCTTGGATGCGGAACTCAATGAGCAGTTCTTC

v_call: TRBV7-2
d_call: TRBD1
clone_size: NA
j_call: TRBJ1-2
cdr3_aa: CASSERQGNGYTF
cdr3_nt: TGTGCCAGCAGCGAAAGACAGGGAAATGGCTACACCTTC

v_call: TRBV7-7
d_call: NA
clone_size: NA
j_call: TRBJ2-2
cdr3_aa: CASSSSEPPGELFF
cdr3_nt: TGTGCTAGCAGCTCTAGCGAGCCCCCCGGGGAGCTGTTTTTT

v_call: TRBV6-5
d_call: NA
clone_size: NA
j_call: TRBJ2-3
cdr3_aa: CASSYGQADTQYF
cdr3_nt: TGTGCCAGCAGTTACGGCCAGGCAGATACGCAGTATTTT

v_call: TRBV4-2
d_call: NA
clone_size: NA
j_call: TRBJ1-1
cdr3_aa: CASSHLDRNTEAFF
cdr3_nt: TGTGCCAGCAGCCACCTAGACAGAAACACTGAAGCTTTCTTT

v_call: TRBV4-3
d_call: NA
clone_size: NA
j_call: TRBJ1-3
cdr3_aa: CASSQRLYGGFSGNTIYF
cdr3_nt: TGCGCCAGCAGCCAGCGGCTGTATGGGGGGTTCTCTGGAAACACCATATATTTT

v_call: TRBV20-1
d_call: NA
clone_size: NA
j_call: TRBJ2-5
cdr3_aa: CSAQTAGYDQETQYF
cdr3_nt: TGCAGTGCTCAAACGGCGGGCTATGACCAAGAGACCCAGTACTTC

v_call: TRBV24-1
d_call: NA
clone_size: NA
j_call: TRBJ1-5
cdr3_aa: CATRPQQPQHF
cdr3_nt: TGTGCCACTAGGCCCCAGCAGCCCCAGCATTTT

v_call: TRBV7-8
d_call: NA
clone_size: NA
j_call: TRBJ1-1
cdr3_aa: CASSLGPVAFF
cdr3_nt: TGTGCCAGCAGCTTAGGGCCCGTTGCTTTCTTT

v_call: TRBV4-1
d_call: NA
clone_size: many
j_call: TRBJ2-1
cdr3_aa: CASSQGWPSSYNEQFF
cdr3_nt: TGCGCCAGCAGCCAGGGGTGGCCGAGCTCCTACAATGAGCAGTTCTTC

v_call: TRBV9
d_call: NA
clone_size: few
j_call: TRBJ1-4
cdr3_aa: CASSVGATNEKLFF
cdr3_nt: TGTGCCAGCAGCGTAGGGGCGACTAATGAAAAACTGTTTTTT

v_call: TRBV9
d_call: NA
clone_size: NA
j_call: TRBJ1-2
cdr3_aa: CASSGAGLDGYTF
cdr3_nt: TGTGCCAGCAGCGGGGCAGGGCTGGATGGCTACACCTTC

v_call: TRBV21-1
d_call: NA
clone_size: NA
j_call: TRBJ2-5
cdr3_aa: CASSKRTAGAVETQYF
cdr3_nt: TGTGCCAGCAGCAAGAGAACAGCGGGGGCGGTGGAGACCCAGTACTTC

v_call: TRBV6-5
d_call: TRBD2
clone_size: few
j_call: TRBJ2-2
cdr3_aa: CASSPGTSGTGELFF
cdr3_nt: TGTGCCAGCAGCCCCGGGACTAGTGGCACCGGGGAGCTGTTTTTT

v_call: TRBV6-6
d_call: NA
clone_size: NA
j_call: TRBJ1-4
cdr3_aa: CATDSATNEKLFF
cdr3_nt: TGTGCCACCGACAGTGCAACTAATGAAAAACTGTTTTTT

v_call: TRBV12-3/TRBV12-4
d_call: TRBD1
clone_size: NA
j_call: TRBJ1-3
cdr3_aa: CASSQGDASGNTIYF
cdr3_nt: TGTGCCAGCAGTCAGGGGGACGCGAGCGGGAACACCATATATTTT

v_call: TRBV10-3
d_call: NA
clone_size: few
j_call: TRBJ2-5
cdr3_aa: CAIRVGSEREETQYF
cdr3_nt: TGTGCCATCAGGGTCGGGAGCGAACGGGAAGAGACCCAGTACTTC

v_call: TRBV7-2
d_call: NA
clone_size: many
j_call: TRBJ2-5
cdr3_aa: CASSPPGGGGQETQYF
cdr3_nt: TGTGCCAGCAGCCCCCCGGGGGGCGGGGGACAAGAGACCCAGTACTTC

v_call: TRBV20-1
d_call: NA
clone_size: many
j_call: TRBJ1-2
cdr3_aa: CSAKDSNNYGYTF
cdr3_nt: TGCAGTGCTAAGGACAGTAATAACTATGGCTACACCTTC

v_call: TRBV24-1
d_call: NA
clone_size: many
j_call: TRBJ2-5
cdr3_aa: CATSDFGETQYF
cdr3_nt: TGTGCCACCAGTGATTTTGGGGAGACCCAGTACTTC

v_call: TRBV29-1
d_call: TRBD1
clone_size: NA
j_call: TRBJ2-1
cdr3_aa: CSVEGFSTGGSYNEQFF
cdr3_nt: TGCAGCGTTGAAGGTTTCTCCACAGGGGGCTCCTACAATGAGCAGTTCTTC